The present T cell receptor (beta chain) was sequenced within a study of blood T cell repertoires in COVID-19. V dropped 2 bases and J dropped 3 bases, with 23 bases sitting between them. The CDR3 covers 18 residues. In germline, CDR1 is SGHNT, CDR2 YYREEE (reference sequence). The data were produced by immunoSEQ multiplex PCR, yet TCRdb's version contains in-frame clones alone and is incomplete. The sample holds approximately 46,000 clones, roughly 88% seen once. J is TRBJ1-1 and V is TRBV5-4; a weak D match, TRBD1 (6 bases). The sequenced material came from peripheral blood. The source is a human donor in a cohort sampled during active COVID-19. DNA for the CDR3: TGTGCCAGCAGCTTCGGGACGAGACAGGCAGGGTTTGACACTGAAGCTTTCTTT. Amino acid sequence: CASSFGTRQAGFDTEAFF.